What follows are 21 T cell receptor beta chains derived from one specimen sequenced in a study of cytomegalovirus exposure and HLA in healthy donors. It was with 60 Vbeta and 13 Jbeta primers that the PCR ran. Repertoires were generated with immunoSEQ multiplex PCR, while TCRdb's copy carries only in-frame clones and drops some. The data contain 150,000 to 200,000 clones, 75% of them seen just once; the ten biggest clones take up almost 3%. The sequencing input was PBMCs. The receptor set was obtained from a woman aged 50 to 65 in good health and CMV-seropositive.

The chain is built from TRBV5-1 and TRBJ1-3, with TRBD1 matching over 8 bases. Looked up from germline, CDR1 is SGHRS and CDR2 is YFSETQ. This CDR3 is built from 15 residues. After removal of 4 bases from V and 2 bases from J, the junction contained 5 bases not matched to a gene. The CDR3 spells CASSVGQGPGNTIYF. For the CDR3, the DNA is TGCGCCAGCAGCGTCGGACAGGGCCCTGGAAACACCATATATTTT.

In this sample, this clone turned up a few times. This chain uses TRBV5-1 with TRBJ2-5, with 12 bases matching TRBD2. The CDR3 covers 16 residues. Unmatched junction bases numbered 9, after V lost 4 bases and J lost 5 bases. Per germline, CDR1 SGHRS and CDR2 YFSETQ. The CDR3 DNA follows: TGCGCCAGCAGCCCTAGACTAGCGGGGGCAGCGGAGACCCAGTACTTC. It specifies CASSPRLAGAAETQYF.

There are a few counts of this clone. CDR3 sequence: CASSSIAGKADTQYF. The DNA for the CDR3 is TGTGCCAGCAGCTCGATAGCGGGGAAGGCAGATACGCAGTATTTT. The V call is TRBV5-5, the J call TRBJ2-3; 8 positions match TRBD2. V lost 3 bases and J lost 4; bases outside the gene matches: 7. The CDR3 runs 15 residues. The germline CDR1 and CDR2 sequences are SGHKS and YYEKEE (reference sequence).

The V gene is TRBV5-1, the J gene TRBJ2-5; perhaps TRBD1 as D (7 bases). The end of the DNA fits TRBJ2-7 better, so the J call may be wrong. Germline assignment: CDR1 SGHRS and CDR2 YFSETQ. This CDR3 spans 14 amino acids. The CDR3 is CATRARGTAGEQYF. The CDR3, as DNA: TGCGCCACGAGGGCAAGGGGGACAGCGGGCGAGCAGTACTTC.

The chain combines TRBV5-5 with TRBJ1-2, with D unresolved. Germline CDR1 reads SGHKS; CDR2 reads YYEKEE (reference sequence). This CDR3 has 14 amino acids. Trimming left V 0 bases short and J 3 bases short, with 9 bases between. For the CDR3, the DNA is TGTGCCAGCAGCTTGGGATTGGGAGACTATGGCTACACCTTC. Translated: CASSLGLGDYGYTF.

The chain has TRBV11-2 and TRBJ2-1; D remains ambiguous. V lost 1 base to trimming and J lost 4 bases, with 8 bases between them. Germline V lookup: CDR1 SGHAT, CDR2 FQNNGV. The length of the CDR3 is 14 residues. The CDR3, as DNA: TGTGCCAGCAGCTTAGTCACAGATTACAATGAGCAGTTCTTC. This codes for CASSLVTDYNEQFF.

This clone was seen only a few times. This rearrangement joins TRBV2 to TRBJ2-5; D is possibly TRBD1 (5 bases). This CDR3 has 16 residues. The V gene lost 6 bases and the J gene lost 3 bases, with 20 bases spanning the gap. Germline V lookup: CDR1 SNHLY, CDR2 FYNNEI. The CDR3 spells CASRPLGLGTKETQYF. The CDR3 coding sequence is TGTGCCAGCAGACCCCTGGGGCTCGGAACAAAAGAGACCCAGTACTTC. Full variable domain (remainder filled in from reference TRBV2 and TRBJ2-5): EPEVTQTPSHQVTQMGQEVILRCVPISNHLYFYWYRQILGQKVEFLVSFYNNEISEKSEIFDDQFSVERPDGSNFTLKIRSTKLEDSAMYFCASRPLGLGTKETQYFGPGTRLLVL.

This chain uses TRBV9 with TRBJ1-1; 7 nucleotides agree with TRBD1. The J segment lost 3 bases and the V segment lost 4 bases, leaving 12 bases of the junction unmatched. This CDR3 region has 16 residues. Germline-derived CDR1 and CDR2 are SGDLS and YYNGEE. CDR3 DNA: TGTGCCAGCAGCCCCTCCGACAGGGTCAGGTACACTGAAGCTTTCTTT. It encodes CASSPSDRVRYTEAFF.

This chain links TRBV19 with TRBJ1-5, with TRBD1 identical over 8 bases. The ends lost 6 bases at V and 4 bases at J; junction bases unmatched: 5. CDR1 is LNHDA and CDR2 is SQIVND in the germline V gene (reference sequence). The CDR3 consists of 14 residues. The CDR3 region has the DNA TGTGCCAGTAGGGGACAGGTCCTGAATCAGCCCCAGCATTTT. It yields the protein CASRGQVLNQPQHF.

The chain uses TRBV10-1 and TRBJ2-5; 9 bases are shared with TRBD2. This CDR3 spans 16 amino acids. Germline CDR1 and CDR2: WNHNN and SYGVQD (reference sequence). Germline trimming cut 0 bases from V and 7 bases from J; bases unmatched to any gene: 9. This CDR3 reads CASSESEAGGYPTQYF. The DNA for the CDR3 is TGCGCCAGCAGTGAGTCAGAAGCGGGGGGCTATCCGACCCAGTACTTC.

This chain uses TRBV30 with TRBJ2-5; weak D call: TRBD2 (6 bases). The closer fit of TRBJ2-7 to the DNA end suggests the J call may be wrong. This CDR3 region has 14 residues. Per the germline V gene, CDR1 is GTSNPN and CDR2 is SVGIG (reference sequence). The chain's CDR3 is CAWSYRGLSYEQYF. CDR3 in DNA: TGTGCCTGGAGTTACCGGGGACTCTCCTACGAGCAGTACTTC.

This clone has only a few counts. This sequence joins TRBV2 and TRBJ2-5, with 9 bases that match TRBD2. J was trimmed by 0 bases and V by 3 bases; bases with no gene match: 2. CDR3 length: 15 residues. In germline, CDR1 is SNHLY, CDR2 FYNNEI. CDR3 bases: TGTGCCAGCAGTGACAGCGGGAGGTACCAAGAGACCCAGTACTTC. Translated: CASSDSGRYQETQYF.

The gene calls are TRBV30 and TRBJ1-6; D gene uncertain. The V end lost 0 bases, the J end lost 7 bases, and 16 bases lay between the germline ends. The CDR3 loop spans 16 amino acids. CDR1 is GTSNPN and CDR2 is SVGIG in the germline V gene (reference sequence). The CDR3 coding sequence is TGTGCCTGGAGTGTAGATTCCCCACCTAGGAATTCACCCCTCCACTTT. It is translated as CAWSVDSPPRNSPLHF.

The rearrangement links TRBV21-1 to TRBJ1-6; TRBD1 reflects the table's D call only, with no check against the DNA. TRBV21-1 is classified as a pseudogene. The CDR3 extends over 17 amino acids. CDR3 sequence reads: CARAGTGSSSYNSPLHF. The CDR3, as DNA: TGTGCCAGGGCCGGGACAGGGAGTAGTTCCTATAATTCACCCCTCCACTTT.

This sequence joins TRBV2 and TRBJ2-1, with 11 bases fitting TRBD2. Germline CDR1 SNHLY, CDR2 FYNNEI. With V trimmed by 6 bases and J by 5 bases, 6 bases remained unmatched. This CDR3 comprises 15 residues. CDR3 loop: CASSPTSGGNNEQFF. In nucleotides, the CDR3 is TGTGCCAGCAGCCCCACTAGCGGGGGAAACAATGAGCAGTTCTTC.

The chain couples TRBV2 to TRBJ1-3; possible D gene TRBD1, 6 bases. From germline, CDR1 is SNHLY and CDR2 FYNNEI. The CDR3 spans 15 residues. Trimming took 2 bases from V and 4 from J, leaving 12 bases between them. The CDR3 coding sequence is TGTGCCAGCAGTGAACAGTCAGGGGACGGAAACACCATATATTTT. Encoded protein: CASSEQSGDGNTIYF.

This chain uses TRBV6-1 with TRBJ2-3; 9 positions agree with TRBD1. CDR3 length: 18 amino acids. Germline V gives CDR1 MNHNS, CDR2 SASEGT. V was pared by 0 bases and J by 3 bases, with 10 bases of the junction left unmatched. This CDR3 is CASSEAGVGTGNTDTQYF. The CDR3 DNA is TGTGCCAGCAGTGAAGCGGGGGTCGGGACAGGGAATACAGATACGCAGTATTTT.

The chain uses TRBV5-1 and TRBJ2-7; 10 nucleotides align to TRBD1. Trimming cost V 4 bases and J 2 bases; bases outside gene matches: 3. The CDR3 runs 14 residues. Germline lookup yields CDR1 SGHRS and CDR2 YFSETQ. The chain's CDR3 is CASSAGQGAYEQYF. The CDR3 DNA reads as TGCGCCAGCAGCGCCGGACAGGGGGCCTACGAGCAGTACTTC.

This clone was counted between two and nine times. The chain has TRBV30 and TRBJ2-2; D might be TRBD1 (6 bases). CDR1 is GTSNPN, CDR2 SVGIG, per germline (reference sequence). V lost 4 bases to trimming and J lost 7 bases, with 7 bases between them. This CDR3 contains 11 residues. CDR3 nucleotide sequence: TGTGCCTGGAAGGGGGACGGGGAGCTGTTTTTT. It specifies CAWKGDGELFF. The full variable domain, in which reference TRBV30 and TRBJ2-2 provide the parts outside the CDR3, is SQTIHQWPATLVQPVGSPLSLECTVEGTSNPNLYWYRQAAGRGLQLLFYSVGIGQISSEVPQNLSASRPQDRQFILSSKKLLLSDSGFYLCAWKGDGELFFGEGSRLTVL.

The chain employs TRBV5-1 and TRBJ2-7, with 12 bases aligning to TRBD1. The CDR3 is made up of 14 amino acids. After removal of 3 bases from V and 7 bases from J, the junction contained 5 bases not matched to a gene. Germline V gene data show CDR1 as SGHRS and CDR2 as YFSETQ. CDR3 residues: CASSSGQGALEQYF. In nucleotides, the CDR3 is TGCGCCAGCAGCTCGGGACAGGGGGCTTTAGAGCAGTACTTC.

This clone was counted a single time. The rearrangement joins TRBV11-1 to TRBJ1-2, with 7 bases identical to TRBD1. Germline assignment: CDR1 SGHAT and CDR2 FQDESV (reference sequence). The CDR3 runs 14 residues. Trimming took 5 bases from V and 0 from J; bases not matched to a gene: 3. CDR3 residues: CASSPQGTNYGYTF. The CDR3 DNA follows: TGTGCCAGCAGCCCACAGGGGACTAACTATGGCTACACCTTC.